The 27 T cell receptor beta chains presented below share a single source sample, sequenced in a study of T cells after yellow fever vaccination. TCRdb re-analysed the 5' RACE reads in MiXCR, keeping a single row per CDR3 protein. The sample holds approximately 250,000 distinct CDR3 sequences, 5.2% seen once. The starting material was CD4+ T cells sorted from PBMCs, obtained on the day of the yellow fever booster vaccination. Receptors were obtained from a young man who received the YFV17D yellow fever vaccine.

The chain joins TRBV18 to TRBJ1-1, with D maybe TRBD1 (5 bases). Trimming took off 3 bases at V and 1 base at J, with 6 bases between the two ends. Germline V gene lookup returns CDR1 KGHSH and CDR2 LQKENI. CDR3 length equals 13 residues. The CDR3 region has the DNA TGTGCCAGCTCACCGACAGAGAACACTGAAGCTTTCTTT. Translating gives CASSPTENTEAFF.

The CDR3 loop is CASSFETINEKLFF. The DNA for the CDR3 is TGCGCCAGCAGCTTCGAGACGATTAATGAAAAACTGTTTTTT. The chain combines TRBV5-1 with TRBJ1-4; D gene unclear. From germline, CDR1 is SGHRS and CDR2 YFSETQ. This CDR3 contains 14 residues. V lost 2 bases, J lost 4 bases, and 9 bases lay in between.

The chain is built from TRBV18 and TRBJ1-5; 11 positions agree with TRBD1. Germline V CDR1 and CDR2: KGHSH, LQKENI. This CDR3 comprises 14 residues. J lost 6 bases, V lost 6 bases, and 4 bases had no gene match. The CDR3 region has the DNA TGTGCCAGCTCGGACAGGGGGCTCGGTCAGCCCCAGCATTTT. Protein product: CASSDRGLGQPQHF.

The chain joins TRBV29-1 to TRBJ1-1; 7 bases line up with TRBD1. The CDR3 is 12 residues long. Germline V gene data show CDR1 as SQVTM and CDR2 as ANQGSEA. Trimming at V came to 8 bases and at J to 4 bases, leaving 7 bases not matched to a gene. The CDR3 coding sequence is TGCAGCACGCTGACAGGGCTCACTGAAGCTTTCTTT. Translated, it gives CSTLTGLTEAFF.

The J gene is TRBJ2-2, the V gene TRBV12-5; D gene unclear. Germline CDR1 LGHNT, CDR2 FRNRAP. V lost 6 bases, J lost 5 bases, and 16 bases lay in between. The length of the CDR3 is 15 residues. The CDR3 is CASGPIGSSTGELFF. As DNA, the CDR3 is TGTGCTAGTGGACCAATAGGGTCGAGTACCGGGGAGCTGTTTTTT.

The chain carries TRBV20-1 and TRBJ1-5, with D uncertain. The CDR3 length is 13 residues. V gave up 4 bases and J gave up 7 bases, with 14 bases separating them. CDR1 and CDR2 from the germline V gene are DFQATT and SNEGSKA (reference sequence). CDR3 nucleotides: TGCAGTGCTAACCGGATTGGCTACCAGCCCCAGCATTTT. Translation: CSANRIGYQPQHF.

This clonotype showed up just a few times. The V call is TRBV15, the J call TRBJ1-2; D gene uncertain. The germline CDR1 and CDR2 sequences are LNHNV and YYDKDF (reference sequence). Trimming stripped 0 bases from V and 1 base from J, with 12 bases between. The CDR3 totals 16 residues. CDR3 DNA sequence: TGTGCCACCAGCAGAGATCGTGGGTCCAGTAACTATGGCTACACCTTC. This gives the protein CATSRDRGSSNYGYTF.

This clonotype appeared a few times. The DNA of the CDR3 is TGTGCCAGCAGCCCCCCGAAGTTGGGAAGGCCGTTCGGGGAGCTGTTTTTT. Its protein is CASSPPKLGRPFGELFF. This chain joins TRBV7-9 and TRBJ2-2; unclear D gene. Per the germline V gene, CDR1 is SEHNR and CDR2 is FQNEAQ (reference sequence). V was clipped by 5 bases and J by 7 bases, with 23 bases between them. The CDR3 has 17 residues. The whole variable domain, remainder taken from reference TRBV7-9 and TRBJ2-2, is DTGVSQNPRHKITKRGQNVTFRCDPISEHNRLYWYRQTLGQGPEFLTYFQNEAQLEKSRLLSDRFSAERPKGSFSTLEIQRTEQGDSAMYLCASSPPKLGRPFGELFFGEGSRLTVL.

This clonotype was counted at least ten times. This chain joins TRBV4-3 and TRBJ2-1, with D uncertain. V was trimmed by 6 bases and J by 10 bases, leaving 13 bases between them. CDR3 length equals 12 residues. CDR1 is LGHNA, CDR2 YSLEER, per germline. The CDR3 nucleotides are TGCGCCAGCAGGATCAAAGTAGACGAGCAGTTCTTC. It specifies CASRIKVDEQFF.

The rearrangement uses TRBV5-1 and TRBJ2-5, with D maybe TRBD1 (6 bases). The CDR3 totals 16 residues. CDR1 is SGHRS, CDR2 YFSETQ, per germline. V lost 1 base and J 5 bases, leaving 18 bases between the germline ends. The CDR3 coding sequence is TGCGCCAGCAGCTTGTCGCCCCAGGGGATGGGCGAGACCCAGTACTTC. It yields the protein CASSLSPQGMGETQYF.

This clonotype has ten or more counts. The chain couples TRBV5-1 to TRBJ2-6; D is possibly TRBD1 (6 bases). The CDR3 runs 17 residues. V lost 4 bases and J 2 bases, leaving 16 bases between the germline ends. Germline V gene data show CDR1 as SGHRS and CDR2 as YFSETQ. The CDR3 loop reads CASSPETGRAGANVLTF. As DNA, the CDR3 is TGCGCCAGCAGCCCTGAAACAGGGCGGGCTGGGGCCAACGTCCTGACTTTC.

This clonotype has just a few counts. The chain joins TRBV5-4 to TRBJ2-2, with 8 bases that match TRBD2. The trim removed 0 bases at V and 5 bases at J, leaving 3 bases unmatched. The germline V gene encodes CDR1 SGHNT and CDR2 YYREEE (reference sequence). The CDR3 extends over 15 amino acids. CDR3 nucleotide sequence: TGTGCCAGCAGCTTGGAACTAGCGGTGACCGGGGAGCTGTTTTTT. It codes for CASSLELAVTGELFF.

The chain combines TRBV7-2 with TRBJ1-4, with 9 positions matching TRBD1. The CDR3 consists of 15 residues. The V gene's germline CDR1 is SGHTA and CDR2 FQGNSA. Trimming took 5 bases from V and 4 from J; bases not matched to a gene: 5. Here the CDR3 reads CASSPLTGGNEKLFF. The CDR3 DNA reads TGTGCCAGCAGCCCCCTGACAGGGGGTAATGAAAAACTGTTTTTT.

This CDR3 reads CASSPTGQYGYTF. The DNA of the CDR3 is TGTGCCAGCAGCCCGACAGGCCAGTATGGCTACACCTTC. The V gene is TRBV12-3 or TRBV12-4, the J gene TRBJ1-2, with D perhaps matching TRBD1 (6 bases). V was shortened by 6 bases and J by 5 bases, with 13 bases between the two germline ends. The CDR3 is 13 residues long.

This clonotype was detected many times. The chain employs TRBV4-3 and TRBJ2-1; D ambiguous. The V gene's germline CDR1 is LGHNA and CDR2 YSLEER. The ends were cut back, 0 bases at V and 5 bases at J, with 5 bases in the middle. This CDR3 has 13 residues. The CDR3 sequence: CASSQDWDNEQFF. The DNA for the CDR3 is TGCGCCAGCAGCCAAGATTGGGACAATGAGCAGTTCTTC.

In its sample, this clonotype was seen a few times. J is TRBJ1-6 and V is TRBV30; weak D call: TRBD1 (5 bases). Trimming stripped 3 bases from V and 8 bases from J, with 14 bases between. This CDR3 contains 14 residues. CDR1 is GTSNPN, CDR2 SVGIG, per germline (reference sequence). The CDR3, as DNA: TGTGCCTGGAGCCTGACAGACTCCGATTCACCCCTCCACTTT. It translates to CAWSLTDSDSPLHF.

The chain combines TRBV7-2 with TRBJ2-3; D is unresolved. The CDR3 is made up of 12 amino acids. Trimming removed 2 bases at V and 10 bases at J, with 10 bases between. From germline, CDR1 is SGHTA and CDR2 FQGNSA. The CDR3 spells CASSLRPPSQYF. The CDR3 nucleotides read TGTGCCAGCAGCTTACGGCCGCCCTCGCAGTATTTT.

The rearrangement links TRBV18 to TRBJ1-3; D is unresolved. V lost 0 bases and J 0 bases, leaving 6 bases between the germline ends. The CDR3 length is 15 residues. Germline lookup yields CDR1 KGHSH and CDR2 LQKENI. CDR3 protein: CASSPPGRSGNTIYF. The CDR3 coding sequence is TGTGCCAGCTCACCACCGGGCCGCTCTGGAAACACCATATATTTT.

This clonotype has ten or more counts. J is TRBJ2-1 and V is TRBV3-1; 8 bases fit TRBD2. Unmatched junction bases numbered 21, after V lost 7 bases and J lost 4 bases. The length of the CDR3 is 19 residues. The germline gives CDR1 LGHDT, CDR2 YNNKEL (reference sequence). The CDR3 region is CASTPSHAQRGGLYNEQFF. The CDR3 DNA reads as TGTGCCAGCACCCCTTCGCATGCGCAACGGGGGGGGCTTTACAATGAGCAGTTCTTC.

This clonotype showed up many times. The CDR3 spells CATTRTSWGDTQYF. In nucleotides, the CDR3 is TGTGCCACCACCAGGACTAGTTGGGGAGATACGCAGTATTTT. The chain carries TRBV15 and TRBJ2-3, with 7 bases that match TRBD2. J lost 5 bases, V lost 7 bases, and 9 bases had no gene match. CDR3 length: 14 amino acids. CDR1 and CDR2 (germline): LNHNV, YYDKDF (reference sequence).

This clonotype was observed a few times. The chain links TRBV12-3 or TRBV12-4 to TRBJ2-3, with 7 bases fitting TRBD2. V trimming: 6 bases; J trimming: 8 bases; junction bases outside the gene matches: 11. This CDR3 has 14 residues. The CDR3 region has the DNA TGTGCCAGCAGGGAGGGACCGGGGGGTGGTACGCAGTATTTT. Translated: CASREGPGGGTQYF.

This clonotype was observed many times. The chain is built from TRBV5-1 and TRBJ2-3; weak D call: TRBD2 (5 bases). The CDR3 length is 15 residues. The germline gives CDR1 SGHRS, CDR2 YFSETQ. V lost 0 bases, J lost 6 bases, and 14 bases lay in between. The CDR3 nucleotides are TGCGCCAGCAGCTTGGCGGGGTTCGGACCCGATACGCAGTATTTT. It translates to CASSLAGFGPDTQYF.

A word on this clonotype: With a much larger clone just one base away, this may be a read error. The chain carries TRBV3-1 and TRBJ2-4; D ambiguous. The CDR3 contains 13 residues. Germline loops: CDR1 LGHDT, CDR2 YNNKEL (reference sequence). The CDR3 DNA sequence: TGTGCCGGCAGCCAACAAGGCGAAAACATTCAGTACTTC. Its protein product is CAGSQQGENIQYF. The full variable domain, with the rest looked up from reference TRBV3-1 and TRBJ2-4, is DTAVSQTPKYLVTQMGNDKSIKCEQNLGHDTMYWYKQDSKKFLKIMFSYNNKELIINETVPNRFSPKSPDKAHLNLHINSLELGDSAVYFCAGSQQGENIQYFGAGTRLSVL.

This clonotype has just a few counts. V is TRBV18 and J is TRBJ1-5; tentative D call: TRBD1 (6 bases). The CDR3 is made up of 15 amino acids. CDR1 KGHSH and CDR2 LQKENI come from the germline V gene. The V end was cut by 6 bases, the J end by 7 bases, with 19 bases between. CDR3 sequence (DNA): TGTGCCAGCTCCACCAAGGGGGGGCTCGGGCAGCCCCAGCATTTT. Amino acids: CASSTKGGLGQPQHF.

This clonotype has only a few counts. The chain is built from TRBV7-7 and TRBJ2-2; TRBD2 matches at 10 bases. Germline-derived CDR1 and CDR2 are SSHAT and FNYEAQ (reference sequence). This CDR3 has 16 amino acids. The trim removed 10 bases at V and 1 base at J, leaving 9 bases unmatched. The CDR3, as DNA: TGTGCCACCATACCATTAGCGGGGGGGAACACCGGGGAGCTGTTTTTT. Amino acids: CATIPLAGGNTGELFF.

In this sample, this clonotype turned up many times. In DNA, the CDR3 is TGCGCCAGCAGCTTGGCACCCCCCGGAGTGGAGACCCAGTACTTC. Translating it yields CASSLAPPGVETQYF. This chain joins TRBV5-1 and TRBJ2-5, with D uncertain. The germline V gene has CDR1 SGHRS and CDR2 YFSETQ. V was pared by 0 bases and J by 5 bases, with 14 bases between. The CDR3 contains 15 residues.

This clonotype was recorded a few times. The chain is built from TRBV5-1 and TRBJ1-3, with a weak D call TRBD1 (5 bases). Trimming removed 4 bases at V and 0 bases at J, with 11 bases between. Germline V gene lookup returns CDR1 SGHRS and CDR2 YFSETQ. This CDR3 comprises 15 residues. CDR3 region: CASSLSGDSGNTIYF. CDR3 bases: TGCGCCAGCAGCCTATCGGGGGACTCTGGAAACACCATATATTTT.